The 11 T cell receptor beta chains below all came from one sample that was sequenced in a study of blood T cell repertoires in COVID-19. Sequencing was performed with immunoSEQ multiplex PCR; in TCRdb, only in-frame clones are kept and a portion is missing. The data hold roughly 200,000 clones, with 80% to 85% observed a single time. Sequenced input: peripheral blood. The receptors here all came from a woman aged 40 to 55 with COVID-19, enrolled during active disease.

The CDR3 reads CASSFGRGASNYGYTF. The CDR3 DNA follows: TGCGCCAGCAGCTTTGGCAGGGGAGCCTCTAACTATGGCTACACCTTC. This sequence joins TRBV5-1 and TRBJ1-2, with D possibly matching TRBD1 (6 bases). V was cut by 2 bases and J by 0 bases, with 14 bases left in between. Germline loops: CDR1 SGHRS, CDR2 YFSETQ. CDR3 length: 16 amino acids.

The CDR3 protein is CASSTTGAEQYF. CDR3 DNA sequence: TGTGCCAGCAGCACTACAGGGGCCGAGCAGTACTTC. The V and J genes are TRBV7-9 and TRBJ2-7, with 7 bases lining up with TRBD1. The CDR3 sequence is 12 residues long. V trimming: 5 bases; J trimming: 6 bases; junction bases outside the gene matches: 4. The V gene's germline CDR1 is SEHNR and CDR2 FQNEAQ (reference sequence).

The chain recombines TRBV28 with TRBJ2-5; 12 bases map to TRBD2. The trim removed 5 bases at V and 6 bases at J, leaving 10 bases unmatched. This CDR3 contains 16 residues. Germline loops: CDR1 MDHEN, CDR2 SYDVKM. The CDR3 loop is CASSPSSGRARKTQYF. DNA for the CDR3: TGTGCCAGCAGTCCATCTAGCGGGAGGGCCCGGAAGACCCAGTACTTC. The full variable domain, completed using reference TRBV28 and TRBJ2-5, is DVKVTQSSRYLVKRTGEKVFLECVQDMDHENMFWYRQDPGLGLRLIYFSYDVKMKEKGDIPEGYSVSREKKERFSLILESASTNQTSMYLCASSPSSGRARKTQYFGPGTRLLVL.

The chain uses TRBV5-3 and TRBJ1-5; D is possibly TRBD1 (6 bases). TRBV5-3 is placed among ORFs of uncertain function. This CDR3 region has 14 residues. V was clipped by 9 bases and J by 9 bases, with 22 bases between them. Here the CDR3 reads CATPPSRGARPQHF. The DNA for the CDR3 is TGTGCCACCCCCCCTTCTCGGGGGGCCAGGCCCCAGCATTTT.

This clone was counted a few times. V usage is TRBV29-1 and J usage is TRBJ1-2, with 7 nucleotides matching TRBD1. Germline V gene lookup returns CDR1 SQVTM and CDR2 ANQGSEA. The J segment lost 5 bases and the V segment lost 4 bases, leaving 4 bases of the junction unmatched. The CDR3 consists of 12 residues. The CDR3 loop is CSVVGTEYGYTF. CDR3 DNA sequence: TGCAGCGTTGTAGGGACAGAATATGGCTACACCTTC.

The rearrangement uses TRBV28 and TRBJ2-5; the match to TRBD2 covers 7 bases. Germline CDR1 and CDR2: MDHEN and SYDVKM. This CDR3 comprises 17 residues. The trim removed 3 bases at V and 6 bases at J, leaving 16 bases unmatched. The CDR3 here is CASSLPFPSGWAKTQYF. The CDR3 DNA is TGTGCCAGCAGTTTGCCCTTTCCTAGCGGCTGGGCTAAGACCCAGTACTTC.

The V and J genes are TRBV3-1 (or the pseudogene TRBV3-2) and TRBJ1-6; TRBD1 agrees at 8 bases. The CDR3 totals 17 residues. Germline V gene lookup returns CDR1 LGHDT and CDR2 YNNKEL (reference sequence). Trimming removed 0 bases from V and 8 bases from J; junction bases left unmatched: 9. CDR3 in DNA: TGTGCCAGCAGCCAAGATAGATGGGCAGGGGGCTATTCACCCCTCCACTTT. Translated, it gives CASSQDRWAGGYSPLHF.

The rearrangement joins TRBV28 to TRBJ1-1; maybe TRBD1 (6 bases). Trimming removed 3 bases at V and 5 bases at J, with 22 bases between. Germline CDR1 reads MDHEN; CDR2 reads SYDVKM. The CDR3 has 17 amino acids. Here the CDR3 reads CASSLWGGAARKTEAFF. The CDR3 DNA follows: TGTGCCAGCAGTTTGTGGGGGGGGGCCGCACGGAAAACTGAAGCTTTCTTT.

The sample holds a few counts of this clone. This chain joins TRBV5-4 and TRBJ1-5; D gene unclear. The CDR3 runs 15 residues. Germline V CDR1 and CDR2: SGHNT, YYREEE (reference sequence). The V gene lost 0 bases and the J gene lost 3 bases, with 10 bases spanning the gap. Here the CDR3 DNA reads TGTGCCAGCAGCTTGGGCGCAGACTTCAATCAGCCCCAGCATTTT. Amino acid sequence: CASSLGADFNQPQHF.

The J gene is TRBJ2-2, the V gene TRBV11-3; D is possibly TRBD1 (5 bases). The germline V and J ends were trimmed by 5 bases and 3 bases, with 16 bases remaining between them. This CDR3 has 16 residues. Germline V CDR1 and CDR2: SGHNT, YENEEA. Written as DNA, the CDR3 is TGTGCCAGCAGCGAATTTGGGGCGACGGACACCGGGGAGCTGTTTTTT. Its translation is CASSEFGATDTGELFF.

The chain's CDR3 is CASSLVAGGSTDTQYF. The CDR3 bases are TGTGCCAGCAGCTTAGTAGCGGGAGGATCCACAGATACGCAGTATTTT. The chain recombines TRBV11-2 with TRBJ2-3, with 10 nucleotides matching TRBD2. Germline CDR1 and CDR2: SGHAT and FQNNGV. CDR3 length: 16 amino acids. V shed 1 base, J shed 2 bases, and the junction held 3 bases outside the gene matches. The whole variable domain, filled in from reference TRBV11-2 and TRBJ2-3, reads EAGVAQSPRYKIIEKRQSVAFWCNPISGHATLYWYQQILGQGPKLLIQFQNNGVVDDSQLPKDRFSAERLKGVDSTLKIQPAKLEDSAVYLCASSLVAGGSTDTQYFGPGTRLTVL.